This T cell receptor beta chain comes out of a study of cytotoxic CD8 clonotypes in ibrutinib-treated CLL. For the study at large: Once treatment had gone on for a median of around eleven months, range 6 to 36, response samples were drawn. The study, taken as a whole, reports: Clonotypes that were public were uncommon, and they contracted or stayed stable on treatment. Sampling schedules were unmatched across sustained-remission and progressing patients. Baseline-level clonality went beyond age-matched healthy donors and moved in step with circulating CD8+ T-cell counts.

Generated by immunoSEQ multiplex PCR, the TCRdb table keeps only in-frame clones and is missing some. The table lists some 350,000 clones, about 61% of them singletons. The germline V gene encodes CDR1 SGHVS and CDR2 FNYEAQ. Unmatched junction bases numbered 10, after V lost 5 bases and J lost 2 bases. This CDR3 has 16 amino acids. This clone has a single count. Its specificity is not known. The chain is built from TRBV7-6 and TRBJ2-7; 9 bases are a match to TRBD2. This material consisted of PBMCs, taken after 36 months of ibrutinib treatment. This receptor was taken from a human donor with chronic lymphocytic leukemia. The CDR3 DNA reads TGTGCCAGCAGCGGAGAGAGGAGCGGGGGGCCCTACGAGCAGTACTTC. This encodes CASSGERSGGPYEQYF. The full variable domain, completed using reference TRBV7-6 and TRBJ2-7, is GAGVSQSPRYKVTKRGQDVALRCDPISGHVSLYWYRQALGQGPEFLTYFNYEAQQDKSGLPNDRFSAERPEGSISTLTIQRTEQRDSAMYRCASSGERSGGPYEQYFGPGTRLTVT.